The 19 T cell receptor beta chains presented below share a single source sample, sequenced in a study of blood T cell repertoires in COVID-19. The protocol was immunoSEQ multiplex PCR, while the TCRdb copy is restricted to in-frame clones and leaves out a portion. The sample has tens of thousands of clones; 65% to 90% are singletons. The material sequenced was peripheral blood. Receptor source: a man between 45 and 60 years old with COVID-19, enrolled during active disease.

A single count supports this clone. The chain joins TRBV9 to TRBJ1-2, with 9 positions matching TRBD1. The CDR3 is 16 amino acids. The germline gives CDR1 SGDLS, CDR2 YYNGEE. Unmatched junction bases numbered 10, after V lost 3 bases and J lost 4 bases. CDR3: CASSGRHRGHGYGYTF. The CDR3 DNA reads TGTGCCAGCAGCGGACGCCACAGGGGGCATGGCTATGGCTACACCTTC. Filled out from reference TRBV9 and TRBJ1-2, the complete variable domain reads DSGVTQTPKHLITATGQRVTLRCSPRSGDLSVYWYQQSLDQGLQFLIQYYNGEERAKGNILERFSAQQFPDLHSELNLSSLELGDSALYFCASSGRHRGHGYGYTFGSGTRLTVV.

The CDR3 region is CASSDQRRGGEQFF. The CDR3 coding sequence is TGTGCCAGCAGTGATCAGCGGCGGGGCGGTGAGCAGTTCTTC. This chain links TRBV2 with TRBJ2-1, with D possibly TRBD2 on 6 matching bases. The length of the CDR3 is 14 residues. V was shortened by 3 bases and J by 9 bases, with 15 bases between the two germline ends. In germline, CDR1 is SNHLY, CDR2 FYNNEI.

The V call is TRBV3-1 (or the pseudogene TRBV3-2), the J call TRBJ2-7; 7 bases match TRBD2. Germline loops: CDR1 LGHDT, CDR2 YNNKEL (reference sequence). V lost 0 bases to trimming and J lost 4 bases; unmatched junction nucleotides: 6. The CDR3 consists of 15 residues. The CDR3 DNA follows: TGTGCCAGCAGCCAAGATATTTGGGGGGGGTACGAGCAGTACTTC. It translates to CASSQDIWGGYEQYF.

The V call is TRBV3-1 (or the pseudogene TRBV3-2), the J call TRBJ2-3, with a tentative D call TRBD1 (6 bases). The CDR3 spans 13 residues. The germline CDR1 and CDR2 sequences are LGHDT and YNNKEL (reference sequence). V was shortened by 4 bases and J by 5 bases, with 10 bases between the two germline ends. The CDR3 loop is CASSPTGIDTQYF. The DNA for the CDR3 is TGTGCCAGCAGCCCTACAGGGATAGATACGCAGTATTTT.

The chain uses TRBV6-4 and TRBJ2-3; 9 bases agree with TRBD2. Losses at the gene ends were 0 bases for V and 6 bases for J; bases not matched to a gene: 1. The CDR3 is made up of 14 amino acids. CDR1 and CDR2 from the germline V gene are MRHNA and SNTAGT. CDR3 in amino acids: CASSDSSGRDTQYF. CDR3 nucleotide sequence: TGTGCCAGCAGTGACTCGAGCGGGAGGGATACGCAGTATTTT.

CDR3 region: CASRLTGTSSYNEQFF. In DNA form, the CDR3 reads TGTGCCAGCAGACTAACCGGGACTAGCTCCTACAATGAGCAGTTCTTC. The chain employs TRBV14 and TRBJ2-1; 8 bases map to TRBD2. V dropped 6 bases and J dropped 0; count of bases not matched to a gene: 7. The germline gives CDR1 SGHDN, CDR2 FVKESK. This CDR3 is built from 16 residues.

This CDR3 reads CASSLGGPPQPQHF. DNA for the CDR3: TGTGCCAGCAGTTTGGGGGGACCCCCTCAGCCCCAGCATTTT. This chain connects TRBV28 to TRBJ1-5; TRBD1 is a possible D gene (5 bases). CDR1 MDHEN and CDR2 SYDVKM come from the germline V gene. Deletions cut 3 bases from V and 6 bases from J, with 12 bases between. The CDR3 is made up of 14 amino acids. The full variable domain, rest sourced from reference TRBV28 and TRBJ1-5, is DVKVTQSSRYLVKRTGEKVFLECVQDMDHENMFWYRQDPGLGLRLIYFSYDVKMKEKGDIPEGYSVSREKKERFSLILESASTNQTSMYLCASSLGGPPQPQHFGDGTRLSIL.

The chain joins TRBV7-9 to TRBJ1-3; D is perhaps TRBD1 (6 bases). The germline V and J ends were trimmed by 5 bases and 4 bases, with 15 bases remaining between them. Looked up from germline, CDR1 is SEHNR and CDR2 is FQNEAQ (reference sequence). The CDR3 spans 15 residues. CDR3 in amino acids: CASSPRQDKGNTIYF. CDR3 in DNA: TGTGCCAGCAGCCCCCGACAGGATAAAGGAAACACCATATATTTT.

Turning to this clone: At the DNA level, this CDR3 is encoded by other sequences in the same sample as well. The chain links TRBV18 to TRBJ1-5, with TRBD1 matching over 7 bases. Germline lookup yields CDR1 KGHSH and CDR2 LQKENI. The CDR3 has 13 amino acids. Germline trimming cut 3 bases from V and 4 bases from J; bases unmatched to any gene: 0. The CDR3 DNA sequence: TGTGCCAGCTCACCGGACAGGAATCAGCCCCAGCATTTT. Its protein is CASSPDRNQPQHF.

The chain combines TRBV6-2 or TRBV6-3 with TRBJ2-3, with D maybe TRBD2 (5 bases). In germline, CDR1 is MNHEY, CDR2 SVGEGT. This CDR3 region has 18 residues. Trimming left V 6 bases short and J 3 bases short, with 25 bases between. The CDR3 DNA is TGTGCCAGCAGCCCGGTTAACCCTACTCCGCGAGGGACAGATACGCAGTATTTT. Protein: CASSPVNPTPRGTDTQYF.

The chain has TRBV7-9 and TRBJ2-7; the match to TRBD2 covers 7 bases. This CDR3 has 14 residues. Trimming cost V 10 bases and J 4 bases; bases outside gene matches: 13. CDR1 and CDR2 from the germline V gene are SEHNR and FQNEAQ (reference sequence). The DNA for the CDR3 is TGTGCCATTTCTAGGCGGGGGTCCTTTTACGAGCAGTACTTC. As protein: CAISRRGSFYEQYF.

This clone came up once. The chain carries TRBV11-2 and TRBJ1-4, with 10 bases aligning to TRBD1. The CDR3 contains 14 residues. Germline-derived CDR1 and CDR2 are SGHAT and FQNNGV. The ends lost 2 bases at V and 11 bases at J; junction bases unmatched: 5. This CDR3 reads CASSLRTGGDKLFF. CDR3 in DNA: TGTGCCAGCAGCTTACGGACAGGGGGGGATAAACTGTTTTTT.

J is TRBJ2-7 and V is TRBV13; D remains unclear. Germline V gene lookup returns CDR1 PRHDT and CDR2 FYEKMQ (reference sequence). The CDR3 contains 12 residues. Trimming took 0 bases from V and 2 from J, leaving 2 bases between them. CDR3 loop: CASSLGAYEQYF. CDR3 nucleotide sequence: TGTGCCAGCAGCTTAGGCGCCTACGAGCAGTACTTC.

This chain connects TRBV10-3 to TRBJ2-7; 10 nucleotides match TRBD1. Germline CDR1 ENHRY, CDR2 SYGVKD. This CDR3 is 13 amino acids long. Germline trimming cut 7 bases from V and 2 bases from J; bases unmatched to any gene: 2. In DNA form, the CDR3 reads TGTGCCATCATGGGGACAGGGGCCTACGAGCAGTACTTC. Amino acid sequence: CAIMGTGAYEQYF.

This clone was seen only a few times. This rearrangement joins TRBV9 to TRBJ1-4; D possibly corresponds to TRBD1 (6 bases). The V end was cut by 4 bases, the J end by 4 bases, with 11 bases between. The CDR3 extends over 14 amino acids. CDR1 and CDR2 (germline): SGDLS, YYNGEE. Here the CDR3 DNA reads TGTGCCAGCAGCCATGGACAGAGTAATGAAAAACTGTTTTTT. Its translation is CASSHGQSNEKLFF.

V gene TRBV10-3 combines with J gene TRBJ1-6, with D possibly TRBD1 on 6 matching bases. V lost 4 bases, J lost 14 bases, and 15 bases lay in between. There are 13 residues in the CDR3. Germline lookup yields CDR1 ENHRY and CDR2 SYGVKD. CDR3 amino acids: CAISGPRGRTLHF. The CDR3 DNA follows: TGTGCCATCAGTGGCCCCAGGGGACGGACCCTCCACTTT.

V gene TRBV5-1 combines with J gene TRBJ2-1, with 11 bases that match TRBD2. CDR3 length: 16 residues. CDR1 is SGHRS, CDR2 YFSETQ, per germline. With 4 bases clipped from V and 3 bases from J, the junction kept 6 bases outside the gene matches. The CDR3 reads CASSLISGRGYNEQFF. Here the CDR3 DNA reads TGCGCCAGCAGCCTAATTAGCGGGAGGGGCTACAATGAGCAGTTCTTC.

The sample holds a few counts of this clone. The V gene is TRBV2, the J gene TRBJ2-5; 8 nucleotides agree with TRBD2. Germline V lookup: CDR1 SNHLY, CDR2 FYNNEI. The CDR3 consists of 13 residues. V shed 5 bases, J shed 5 bases, and the junction held 4 bases outside the gene matches. The CDR3 DNA reads as TGTGCCAGCAGTCGGGGGGGGTTGGAGACCCAGTACTTC. It yields the protein CASSRGGLETQYF.

The chain uses TRBV2 and TRBJ2-3; 13 bases agree with TRBD2. The V segment lost 6 bases and the J segment 3 bases; nucleotides outside the gene matches: 6. The germline CDR1 and CDR2 sequences are SNHLY and FYNNEI. The CDR3 has 16 amino acids. As DNA, the CDR3 is TGTGCCAGCAGACGACTAGCGGGAGGTGGGACAGATACGCAGTATTTT. This sequence encodes CASRRLAGGGTDTQYF.